These T cell receptor beta chains were read from a single sample in a study of shared clonotypes between healthy human individuals. The method was immunoSEQ multiplex PCR; TCRdb's version includes in-frame clones alone and lacks a portion of them. The sample lists approximately 640,000 clones; about nine tenths were seen once. The specimen sequenced was memory CD8+ T cells from PBMCs. The receptors derive from a man younger than 35 in good health. Some clones in this sample may be carry-over from other donors' samples. Both conserved end residues are part of each CDR3. The D gene is left open where the match is weak. Only some rows state a clone size, as once, few, many or a class for expanded clones.

size,J,length,V,D,DNA,CDR3
.,TRBJ1-2,14,TRBV25-1,.,TGTGCCAGCAGTGACTTGACGGCTAACTATGGCTACACCTTC,CASSDLTANYGYTF
.,TRBJ2-2,16,TRBV19,.,TGTGCCAGTAGTTCAGGGTCTTTGGCGAACACCGGGGAGCTGTTTTTT,CASSSGSLANTGELFF
once,TRBJ2-2,17,TRBV18,.,TGTGCCAGCTCACCACCGTATTTTTTTGTCTACAGCGGGGAGCTGTTTTTT,CASSPPYFFVYSGELFF
.,TRBJ1-2,17,TRBV2,TRBD1,TGTGCCAGCAGTGGCAGGTATGAAGGCAGGGGGCTCGATGGCTACACCTTC,CASSGRYEGRGLDGYTF
.,TRBJ1-5,13,TRBV27,.,TGTGCCAGCAGTCCACGAAACAATCAGCCCCAGCATTTT,CASSPRNNQPQHF
few,TRBJ1-1,15,TRBV4-1,.,TGCGCCAGCAGCCAAGCCGCCCTGGCGAACACTGAAGCTTTCTTT,CASSQAALANTEAFF
.,TRBJ2-3,16,TRBV27,.,TGTGCCAGCAGTTTGAGCGGCGGAGACCCCACAGATACGCAGTATTTT,CASSLSGGDPTDTQYF
.,TRBJ2-7,15,TRBV28,TRBD1,TGTGCCAGCAGTTTCTCGGGACAGACGCCCTACGAGCAGTACTTC,CASSFSGQTPYEQYF
.,TRBJ2-2,14,TRBV19,TRBD2,TGTGCCGGTAGGACTAGCGGATACACCGGGGAGCTGTTTTTT,CAGRTSGYTGELFF
.,TRBJ2-7,12,TRBV11-2,.,TGTGCCAGCAGCTTTTACTCCTACGAGCAGTACTTC,CASSFYSYEQYF
.,TRBJ2-1,13,TRBV6-1,.,TGTGCAGCTGGCTTAGCGAACTACAATGAGCAGTTCTTC,CAAGLANYNEQFF
.,TRBJ2-7,12,TRBV6-4,.,TGTGCCAGCATATCCATCCCTGGCGAGCAGTACTTC,CASISIPGEQYF
.,TRBJ1-5,15,TRBV27,.,TGTGCCAGCAGTCTAGGGACCAATAGCAATCAGCCCCAGCATTTT,CASSLGTNSNQPQHF
once,TRBJ1-4,14,TRBV25-1,.,TGTGCCAGCGGACTTGGGGTTCCTAGTGAAAAACTGTTTTTT,CASGLGVPSEKLFF
.,TRBJ1-2,17,TRBV9,TRBD1,TGTGCCAGCAGCGTAGATTTCGGGATGGGACAGCGGTATGGCTACACCTTC,CASSVDFGMGQRYGYTF
.,TRBJ2-7,12,TRBV7-9,.,TGTGCCAGCAGCTTTGGCTTGGGCGAGCAGTACTTC,CASSFGLGEQYF
.,TRBJ2-5,15,TRBV4-1,TRBD2,TGCGCCAGCAGCCAAGACCCGGGAGGGAGGGAGACCCAGTACTTC,CASSQDPGGRETQYF
.,TRBJ1-3,13,TRBV6-5,.,TGTGCCAGCAGCTCCTCCCCCGGAAACACCATATATTTT,CASSSSPGNTIYF
.,TRBJ2-5,17,TRBV7-2,.,TGTGCCAGCAGCTTAAGCCCGGCGAGTTACGCACCAGAGACCCAGTACTTC,CASSLSPASYAPETQYF
.,TRBJ2-5,15,TRBV11-2,.,TGTGCCAGCAGCTTAGCTACAGGAGGAGGAGAGACCCAGTACTTC,CASSLATGGGETQYF
.,TRBJ2-3,13,TRBV27,.,TGTGCCAGCAGTTTATCGATCCAGGATACGCAGTATTTT,CASSLSIQDTQYF
.,TRBJ1-1,14,TRBV4-2,.,TGTGCCAGCAGCCTGGACACGGGGAACACTGAAGCTTTCTTT,CASSLDTGNTEAFF
.,TRBJ2-1,16,TRBV27,.,TGTGCCAGCAGTGCGTCAACAGGGGAGGCCCACAATGAGCAGTTCTTC,CASSASTGEAHNEQFF
few,TRBJ1-1,13,TRBV30,.,TGTGCCTGGACCCCCGTTGGGGGCACTGAAGCTTTCTTT,CAWTPVGGTEAFF
.,TRBJ1-1,15,TRBV27,.,TGTGCCAGCAGTTACTCGACAGGACCAAACACTGAAGCTTTCTTT,CASSYSTGPNTEAFF
.,TRBJ1-1,13,TRBV28,.,TGTGCCAGCAGTTTATTACAAAACACTGAAGCTTTCTTT,CASSLLQNTEAFF